This T cell receptor (beta chain) was observed in a study of blood T cell repertoires in COVID-19. Study-wide context: The samples span acute and convalescent COVID-19 from the United States, Italy and Spain. PBMCs, B-cell-depleted T cells, or T cells were the source of the cDNA or gDNA that made up the material.

In the original processing: Researchers report that nucleated cell counts were estimated from reference gene primer amplification. The protocol was immunoSEQ multiplex PCR, while the TCRdb copy is restricted to in-frame clones and leaves out a portion. V, J and clone size were drawn from that table, and D and trimming were deduced from the DNA. Among some 73,000 clones listed, roughly four fifths were seen once. This clonotype originated in a human donor in a cohort sampled during active COVID-19. The sample taken for sequencing was peripheral blood.

The CDR3 DNA sequence: TGTGCCAGCAGTTACTATGCGGGGAGGTACGAGCAGTACTTC. Translating gives CASSYYAGRYEQYF. The chain has TRBV6-2 or TRBV6-3 and TRBJ2-7; TRBD2 might be the D (6 bases). Trimming cost V 1 base and J 4 bases, with 11 bases left between them. The CDR3 is 14 amino acids. Per germline, CDR1 MNHEY and CDR2 SVGEGT.